Each of the 28 T cell receptor beta chains below was sequenced from the same sample in a study of cytomegalovirus exposure and HLA in healthy donors. PCR was performed using 60 Vbeta and 13 Jbeta primers. This table comes from immunoSEQ multiplex PCR, and its TCRdb copy is limited to in-frame clones, with some not included. Among around 100,000 clones listed, roughly 80% were seen once. The sample comprised PBMCs. The receptors were sampled from a man between 25 and 39 years old in good health and CMV-seropositive.

The rearrangement joins TRBV5-4 to TRBJ2-7; 7 bases agree with TRBD1. Germline values: CDR1 SGHNT, CDR2 YYREEE (reference sequence). Trimming at V came to 2 bases and at J to 2 bases, leaving 1 base not matched to a gene. The CDR3 is made up of 13 amino acids. CDR3 residues: CASSFDRAYEQYF. The CDR3 nucleotides read TGTGCCAGCAGCTTCGACAGGGCCTACGAGCAGTACTTC.

This chain links TRBV2 with TRBJ2-5, with D possibly being TRBD2 (5 bases). Germline V gene data show CDR1 as SNHLY and CDR2 as FYNNEI. The CDR3 spans 16 residues. V lost 2 bases and J 5 bases, leaving 18 bases between the germline ends. This CDR3 is CASSEPTRGLPETQYF. The CDR3 DNA follows: TGTGCCAGCAGTGAACCCACCCGCGGACTCCCCGAGACCCAGTACTTC.

This clone occurred once. The CDR3 nucleotides read TGTGCCAGCAGTGAGAGGGCGGGGGGGCTATCCTACAATGAGCAGTTCTTC. Translation: CASSERAGGLSYNEQFF. This chain uses TRBV6-1 with TRBJ2-1; 9 bases match TRBD2. Losses at the gene ends were 3 bases for V and 1 base for J; bases not matched to a gene: 7. From germline, CDR1 is MNHNS and CDR2 SASEGT. The CDR3 has 17 residues.

This clone appeared a few times. The gene calls are TRBV27 and TRBJ2-5; 9 bases are shared with TRBD1. CDR3 size: 15 residues. Germline assignment: CDR1 MNHEY and CDR2 SMNVEV (reference sequence). J lost 5 bases, V lost 3 bases, and 7 bases had no gene match. In DNA form, the CDR3 reads TGTGCCAGCAGTTTCGTACAGGGGGCACCGGAGACCCAGTACTTC. It specifies CASSFVQGAPETQYF.

The J gene is TRBJ2-3, the V gene TRBV19; TRBD1 aligns across 9 bases. V was pared by 3 bases and J by 1 base, with 11 bases of the junction left unmatched. The CDR3 runs 18 residues. Germline CDR1 is LNHDA and CDR2 is SQIVND (reference sequence). The chain's CDR3 is CASSISSGTGLGTDTQYF. CDR3 coding DNA: TGTGCCAGTAGTATTTCATCCGGGACAGGGCTGGGCACAGATACGCAGTATTTT. The full variable domain, its missing parts supplied by reference TRBV19 and TRBJ2-3, is DGGITQSPKYLFRKEGQNVTLSCEQNLNHDAMYWYRQDPGQGLRLIYYSQIVNDFQKGDIAEGYSVSREKKESFPLTVTSAQKNPTAFYLCASSISSGTGLGTDTQYFGPGTRLTVL.

This clone was detected once. This rearrangement joins TRBV5-1 to TRBJ1-5, with 7 positions matching TRBD1. CDR3 length: 13 residues. Germline-derived CDR1 and CDR2 are SGHRS and YFSETQ. Unmatched junction bases numbered 0, after V lost 0 bases and J lost 6 bases. The CDR3 region is CASSLGQGQPQHF. In nucleotides, the CDR3 is TGCGCCAGCAGCTTGGGACAGGGTCAGCCCCAGCATTTT.

CDR3 sequence (DNA): TGTGCCAGTTCCCTAGCGGGGGACACCGGGGAGCTGTTTTTT. The encoded protein is CASSLAGDTGELFF. The chain links TRBV28 to TRBJ2-2; 10 bases fit TRBD2. The V gene end was trimmed by 9 bases and the J gene end by 3 bases; junction bases not matched to a gene: 4. Looked up from germline, CDR1 is MDHEN and CDR2 is SYDVKM. The length of the CDR3 is 14 residues. Based on the CDR3 plus reference TRBV28 and TRBJ2-2, the full variable domain is DVKVTQSSRYLVKRTGEKVFLECVQDMDHENMFWYRQDPGLGLRLIYFSYDVKMKEKGDIPEGYSVSREKKERFSLILESASTNQTSMYLCASSLAGDTGELFFGEGSRLTVL.

The chain joins TRBV5-1 to TRBJ1-2; unclear D gene. With 0 bases removed from V and 8 bases from J, the gap between germline ends came to 14 bases. CDR1 is SGHRS, CDR2 YFSETQ, per germline. The CDR3 is made up of 14 amino acids. The DNA of the CDR3 is TGCGCCAGCAGCTTGGCCGGGGAGGGTATCGGCTACACCTTC. As protein: CASSLAGEGIGYTF.

The J gene is TRBJ1-1, the V gene TRBV29-1, with D unresolved. Germline values: CDR1 SQVTM, CDR2 ANQGSEA. V was pared by 3 bases and J by 1 base, with 9 bases between. The CDR3 loop spans 13 amino acids. Here the CDR3 reads CSVDQQSNTEAFF. The CDR3, as DNA: TGCAGCGTTGACCAACAGTCGAACACTGAAGCTTTCTTT.

The chain joins TRBV6-1 to TRBJ1-2, with D possibly TRBD1 on 6 matching bases. Trimming removed 0 bases from V and 0 bases from J, with 11 bases in between. CDR3 length: 16 amino acids. Germline V gene data show CDR1 as MNHNS and CDR2 as SASEGT. CDR3 nucleotide sequence: TGTGCCAGCAGTGAAGCAGGCGAGGGGGCTAACTATGGCTACACCTTC. Amino acids: CASSEAGEGANYGYTF.

This clone was counted once. This chain links TRBV5-8 with TRBJ2-1; 12 nucleotides align to TRBD2. V was pared by 5 bases and J by 3 bases, with 3 bases of the junction left unmatched. The CDR3 has 15 amino acids. The germline V gene has CDR1 SGHTS and CDR2 YDEGEE. CDR3 nucleotide sequence: TGTGCCAGCAGTTTGACTAGCGGGGGCTACAATGAGCAGTTCTTC. This codes for CASSLTSGGYNEQFF.

The rearrangement uses TRBV7-7 and TRBJ2-3; 10 nucleotides agree with TRBD2. The CDR3 runs 16 residues. Germline CDR1 reads SSHAT; CDR2 reads FNYEAQ (reference sequence). J gave up 4 bases and V 1 base, and 5 bases lay outside the gene matches. In DNA form, the CDR3 reads TGTGCCAGCAGCTTAGAAGCTAGCGGGGGTGCAGATACGCAGTATTTT. Translated, it gives CASSLEASGGADTQYF.

Note on this clone: Other nucleotide sequences in the sample specify the same CDR3. The chain joins TRBV29-1 to TRBJ1-1; 8 nucleotides agree with TRBD1. Per the germline V gene, CDR1 is SQVTM and CDR2 is ANQGSEA. With V trimmed by 6 bases and J by 5 bases, 5 bases remained unmatched. The CDR3 contains 12 residues. CDR3 coding DNA: TGCAGCGTGCCGACAGGGGAGACTGAAGCTTTCTTT. As protein: CSVPTGETEAFF.

The chain employs TRBV6-1 and TRBJ1-2; TRBD1 agrees at 8 bases. With 4 bases clipped from V and 14 bases from J, the junction kept 18 bases outside the gene matches. Germline CDR1 MNHNS, CDR2 SASEGT. The CDR3 has 15 amino acids. The CDR3 reads CASSVSRQGIYARTF. CDR3 coding DNA: TGTGCCAGCAGTGTATCTCGACAGGGGATATATGCCAGGACCTTC.

This chain joins TRBV7-3 and TRBJ2-2; D remains ambiguous. The V gene's germline CDR1 is SGHTA and CDR2 FQGTGA. V was cut by 2 bases and J by 1 base, with 5 bases left in between. The CDR3 loop spans 14 amino acids. The CDR3 loop is CASSLQLNTGELFF. In nucleotides, the CDR3 is TGTGCCAGCAGCTTACAGTTGAACACCGGGGAGCTGTTTTTT.

V gene TRBV28 combines with J gene TRBJ1-5; D is possibly TRBD1 (6 bases). The CDR3 has 18 residues. Germline loops: CDR1 MDHEN, CDR2 SYDVKM. V lost 5 bases and J 4 bases, leaving 24 bases between the germline ends. In DNA form, the CDR3 reads TGTGCCAGCAGTGCTCCCCGAGGCAGGGGACCGTCAAATCAGCCCCAGCATTTT. The encoded protein is CASSAPRGRGPSNQPQHF.

The chain employs TRBV7-9 and TRBJ2-2, with 8 positions matching TRBD2. The CDR3 consists of 17 residues. Unmatched junction bases numbered 7, after V lost 3 bases and J lost 1 base. Germline CDR1 reads SEHNR; CDR2 reads FQNEAQ (reference sequence). For the CDR3, the DNA is TGTGCCAGCAGCTTTAGTAGCGGGGCCTTGAACACCGGGGAGCTGTTTTTT. This encodes CASSFSSGALNTGELFF.

V is TRBV11-3 and J is TRBJ2-5, with D unresolved. The V gene's germline CDR1 is SGHNT and CDR2 YENEEA. The CDR3 has 12 amino acids. Trimming took 2 bases from V and 5 from J, leaving 6 bases between them. The CDR3 region is CASSLLQETQYF. The CDR3, as DNA: TGTGCCAGCAGCTTACTGCAGGAGACCCAGTACTTC.

As DNA, the CDR3 is TGTGCCACCTCGACAGGGGGCGGGTCGGATACGCAGTATTTT. It specifies CATSTGGGSDTQYF. V gene TRBV28 combines with J gene TRBJ2-3; 10 bases are shared with TRBD1. The ends lost 10 bases at V and 6 bases at J; junction bases unmatched: 10. The CDR3 consists of 14 residues. Per the germline V gene, CDR1 is MDHEN and CDR2 is SYDVKM. Full variable domain (rest looked up from reference TRBV28 and TRBJ2-3): DVKVTQSSRYLVKRTGEKVFLECVQDMDHENMFWYRQDPGLGLRLIYFSYDVKMKEKGDIPEGYSVSREKKERFSLILESASTNQTSMYLCATSTGGGSDTQYFGPGTRLTVL.

The gene calls are TRBV5-1 and TRBJ2-2, with a weak D call TRBD2 (6 bases). The CDR3 consists of 14 residues. Germline-derived CDR1 and CDR2 are SGHRS and YFSETQ. Trimming removed 3 bases from V and 3 bases from J, with 9 bases in between. CDR3 amino acids: CASSWRGDTGELFF. Here the CDR3 DNA reads TGCGCCAGCAGCTGGCGGGGAGACACCGGGGAGCTGTTTTTT.

A single count supports this clone. The chain has TRBV5-4 and TRBJ1-2; unclear D gene. The ends were cut back, 3 bases at V and 5 bases at J, with 17 bases in the middle. Germline V gene data show CDR1 as SGHNT and CDR2 as YYREEE (reference sequence). The CDR3 totals 15 residues. CDR3 DNA sequence: TGTGCCAGCAGCTCGCAGGCCCTCCCGGGGTATGGCTACACCTTC. It codes for CASSSQALPGYGYTF.

J is TRBJ1-1 and V is TRBV6-1; D call uncertain. Between the trimmed V and J ends, which lost 6 bases and 5 bases, there was a span of 10 bases. Germline V lookup: CDR1 MNHNS, CDR2 SASEGT. This CDR3 contains 12 residues. The CDR3 protein is CASSPRWTEAFF. The CDR3 DNA sequence: TGTGCCAGCAGCCCCCGGTGGACTGAAGCTTTCTTT.

This clone was seen a single time. The rearrangement joins TRBV11-2 to TRBJ2-3; 7 bases are a match to TRBD1. CDR3 length: 14 amino acids. The germline V gene encodes CDR1 SGHAT and CDR2 FQNNGV. V lost 6 bases and J lost 4; bases outside the gene matches: 7. CDR3 amino acids: CASSNGDRADTQYF. CDR3 coding DNA: TGTGCCAGCAGTAACGGGGACAGAGCAGATACGCAGTATTTT.

The rearrangement uses TRBV27 and TRBJ2-3; 11 bases fit TRBD2. Germline CDR1 and CDR2: MNHEY and SMNVEV (reference sequence). The CDR3 has 19 residues. V was clipped by 5 bases and J by 2 bases; unmatched bases: 15. The chain's CDR3 is CASSPYSPTSGGYTDTQYF. The CDR3 DNA follows: TGTGCCAGCAGTCCCTACTCGCCTACTAGCGGGGGATACACAGATACGCAGTATTTT.

The chain has TRBV2 and TRBJ1-2; D remains ambiguous. CDR3 length: 13 residues. V lost 6 bases and J lost 0, with 8 bases in between. Per germline, CDR1 SNHLY and CDR2 FYNNEI. The CDR3 bases are TGTGCCAGCAGGTCCGCAGCTAACTATGGCTACACCTTC. Protein product: CASRSAANYGYTF. Filled out from reference TRBV2 and TRBJ1-2, the complete variable domain reads EPEVTQTPSHQVTQMGQEVILRCVPISNHLYFYWYRQILGQKVEFLVSFYNNEISEKSEIFDDQFSVERPDGSNFTLKIRSTKLEDSAMYFCASRSAANYGYTFGSGTRLTVV.

The chain couples TRBV15 to TRBJ1-5, with TRBD1 identical over 8 bases. CDR3 size: 16 residues. CDR1 and CDR2 from the germline V gene are LNHNV and YYDKDF (reference sequence). V was clipped by 8 bases and J by 6 bases; unmatched bases: 15. As DNA, the CDR3 is TGTGCCACCGAGGAAGACAGGGGCGGGTTTCGTCAGCCCCAGCATTTT. The encoded protein is CATEEDRGGFRQPQHF.

V and J are TRBV5-6 and TRBJ2-1; TRBD2 agrees at 16 bases. The germline V gene encodes CDR1 SGHDT and CDR2 YYEEEE. This CDR3 has 16 amino acids. V lost 6 bases to trimming and J lost 10 bases; unmatched junction nucleotides: 10. CDR3 bases: TGTGCCAGCAACCTGGGACTAGCGGGGGGGGGTAGGGAGCAGTTCTTC. Translating gives CASNLGLAGGGREQFF.

V is TRBV5-6 and J is TRBJ2-2, with D perhaps TRBD2 (5 bases). The V end was cut by 0 bases, the J end by 4 bases, with 16 bases between. CDR1 and CDR2 (germline): SGHDT, YYEEEE. CDR3 size: 17 residues. CDR3 loop: CASSLAGLLASTGELFF. In DNA form, the CDR3 reads TGTGCCAGCAGCTTGGCTGGACTTCTGGCGAGCACCGGGGAGCTGTTTTTT.